A selection of T cell receptor beta chains follows, all from one sample in a study of shared clonotypes between healthy human individuals. TCRdb's table, derived via immunoSEQ multiplex PCR, lists solely in-frame clones and lacks some. The repertoire holds more than 2 million clones, with about 95% as singletons. The sample comprised naive CD8+ T cells sorted from blood. The receptors come from a man between 18 and 29 years old in good health. Each CDR3 is given with its conserved first and last residue. Each record gives: clone size, CDR3 length, V gene, D gene, J gene, CDR3 protein, CDR3 DNA. D genes are given only for firm matches. Clone size is given for some rows only: seen once, a few or many times, or a class if the clone is expanded.

size: NA; length: 16; V: TRBV4-3; D: NA; J: TRBJ2-1; CDR3: CASSQEGFSSYNEQFF; DNA: TGCGCCAGCAGCCAAGAAGGCTTCAGCTCCTACAATGAGCAGTTCTTC
size: NA; length: 15; V: TRBV6-1; D: NA; J: TRBJ1-2; CDR3: CATMDPRAGDQGYTF; DNA: TGTGCCACCATGGATCCAAGAGCAGGGGACCAAGGCTACACCTTC
size: NA; length: 18; V: TRBV4-1; D: TRBD2; J: TRBJ2-1; CDR3: CASSQGPGEAGIYNEQFF; DNA: TGCGCCAGCAGCCAGGGACCGGGAGAAGCGGGGATCTACAATGAGCAGTTCTTC
size: NA; length: 14; V: TRBV28; D: TRBD1; J: TRBJ1-6; CDR3: CASSIGTENSPLHF; DNA: TGTGCCAGCAGTATCGGGACAGAGAATTCACCCCTCCACTTT
size: once; length: 15; V: TRBV6-5; D: TRBD2; J: TRBJ2-3; CDR3: CASSYVSGGVDTQYF; DNA: TGTGCCAGCAGTTACGTTAGTGGGGGGGTGGATACGCAGTATTTT
size: NA; length: 19; V: TRBV5-4; D: NA; J: TRBJ2-6; CDR3: CASRRWGSGQGSGANVLTF; DNA: TGTGCCAGCAGACGATGGGGTTCAGGACAAGGCTCTGGGGCCAACGTCCTGACTTTC
size: NA; length: 15; V: TRBV4-1; D: NA; J: TRBJ2-7; CDR3: CASSQVWASSYEQYF; DNA: TGCGCCAGCAGCCAAGTATGGGCAAGCTCCTACGAGCAGTACTTC
size: NA; length: 14; V: TRBV9; D: NA; J: TRBJ2-1; CDR3: CASSVEGGYNEQFF; DNA: TGTGCCAGCAGCGTAGAGGGCGGGTACAATGAGCAGTTCTTC
size: NA; length: 14; V: TRBV18; D: NA; J: TRBJ2-3; CDR3: CASSPLDGTDTQYF; DNA: TGTGCCAGCTCACCACTAGACGGGACAGATACGCAGTATTTT
size: NA; length: 14; V: TRBV9; D: TRBD2; J: TRBJ2-3; CDR3: CASSVSGKMDTQYF; DNA: TGTGCCAGCAGCGTGAGCGGGAAAATGGATACGCAGTATTTT
size: NA; length: 11; V: TRBV30; D: TRBD1; J: TRBJ2-7; CDR3: CAWWTGYEQYF; DNA: TGTGCCTGGTGGACAGGCTACGAGCAGTACTTC
size: NA; length: 11; V: TRBV28; D: NA; J: TRBJ2-5; CDR3: CASSLLGTQYF; DNA: TGTGCCAGCAGTCTCTTAGGGACCCAGTACTTC
size: NA; length: 16; V: TRBV7-2; D: TRBD2; J: TRBJ2-3; CDR3: CASSDSVAGVGDTQYF; DNA: TGTGCCAGCAGCGACTCGGTAGCGGGGGTTGGAGATACGCAGTATTTT
size: NA; length: 13; V: TRBV30; D: NA; J: TRBJ1-4; CDR3: CAWSVSSNEKLFF; DNA: TGTGCCTGGAGTGTATCGTCGAATGAAAAACTGTTTTTT
size: NA; length: 14; V: TRBV5-6; D: NA; J: TRBJ2-5; CDR3: CASSLEVQQETQYF; DNA: TGTGCCAGCAGCTTGGAGGTCCAACAAGAGACCCAGTACTTC
size: NA; length: 15; V: TRBV4-1; D: NA; J: TRBJ1-1; CDR3: CASSQDPGSDTEAFF; DNA: TGCGCCAGCAGCCAAGACCCGGGCTCAGACACTGAAGCTTTCTTT
size: NA; length: 14; V: TRBV5-6; D: NA; J: TRBJ1-2; CDR3: CASTWGRANYGYTF; DNA: TGTGCCAGCACTTGGGGTCGAGCTAACTATGGCTACACCTTC
size: NA; length: 17; V: TRBV19; D: TRBD1; J: TRBJ2-6; CDR3: CASGIGGEDSGANVLTF; DNA: TGTGCCAGTGGAATAGGGGGCGAGGACTCTGGGGCCAACGTCCTGACTTTC
size: NA; length: 15; V: TRBV7-2; D: NA; J: TRBJ1-3; CDR3: CASSYWVSSGNTIYF; DNA: TGTGCCAGCAGCTACTGGGTGAGCTCTGGAAACACCATATATTTT
size: once; length: 17; V: TRBV27; D: NA; J: TRBJ2-1; CDR3: CASSLFLLGGAGNEQFF; DNA: TGTGCCAGCAGTTTGTTCTTGCTAGGGGGGGCAGGGAATGAGCAGTTCTTC